Listed here are 5 T cell receptor beta chains from one sample, sequenced in a study of T cell repertoires in cytomegalovirus infection. TCRdb re-analysed the reads in MiXCR, keeping a single row per CDR3 protein. The sample comprises about 360,000 distinct CDR3 sequences, over 15% of which are singletons, and around 8.6% rests with the top ten. The sequenced material came from PBMCs. Every receptor here comes from a human donor in good health (CMV status not recorded). Some clones in this sample may be carry-over from other donors' samples.

The rearrangement joins TRBV5-1 to TRBJ2-3; D is possibly TRBD2 (6 bases). Trimming took off 4 bases at V and 2 bases at J, with 17 bases between the two ends. This CDR3 region has 16 residues. In germline, CDR1 is SGHRS, CDR2 YFSETQ. In DNA, the CDR3 is TGCGCCAGCAGCCCCGGGATAGCGGACTTCACAGATACGCAGTATTTT. This sequence encodes CASSPGIADFTDTQYF. The whole variable domain, filled in from reference TRBV5-1 and TRBJ2-3, reads KAGVTQTPRYLIKTRGQQVTLSCSPISGHRSVSWYQQTPGQGLQFLFEYFSETQRNKGNFPGRFSGRQFSNSRSEMNVSTLELGDSALYLCASSPGIADFTDTQYFGPGTRLTVL.

This clonotype was recorded many times. V and J are TRBV28 and TRBJ2-7; 9 nucleotides agree with TRBD1. Looked up from germline, CDR1 is MDHEN and CDR2 is SYDVKM. The V gene end was trimmed by 6 bases and the J gene end by 2 bases; junction bases not matched to a gene: 8. The length of the CDR3 is 15 residues. The CDR3 region has the DNA TGTGCCAGCAGGACCCAACAGGGGGCCACCTACGAGCAGTACTTC. This sequence encodes CASRTQQGATYEQYF.

V and J are TRBV6-5 and TRBJ2-5; 9 bases are a match to TRBD1. Germline CDR1 MNHEY, CDR2 SVGAGI. The CDR3 consists of 16 residues. The J segment lost 5 bases and the V segment lost 4 bases, leaving 11 bases of the junction unmatched. CDR3 loop: CASSSRLGTGRETQYF. DNA for the CDR3: TGTGCCAGCAGTTCCCGCCTCGGGACAGGGAGGGAGACCCAGTACTTC.

Concerning this clonotype: Being one base from a much bigger clone, this may be a read error. V is TRBV7-4 and J is TRBJ1-6; D gene uncertain. CDR1 is SGHVT and CDR2 is SQSDAQ in the germline V gene. The CDR3 is made up of 16 amino acids. In DNA, the CDR3 is TGTGCCAGCAGCTTAGGAAGTCCCGCTTATAATTCACCCCTCCTCTTT. As protein: CASSLGSPAYNSPLLF.

The chain employs TRBV28 and TRBJ2-1; perhaps D is TRBD1 or TRBD2 (5 bases each). V gave up 5 bases and J gave up 8 bases, with 13 bases separating them. Germline-derived CDR1 and CDR2 are MDHEN and SYDVKM. This CDR3 has 13 residues. The CDR3 DNA follows: TGTGCCAGCAGTACACCGGGGCGTGATGAGCAGTTCTTC. It translates to CASSTPGRDEQFF.